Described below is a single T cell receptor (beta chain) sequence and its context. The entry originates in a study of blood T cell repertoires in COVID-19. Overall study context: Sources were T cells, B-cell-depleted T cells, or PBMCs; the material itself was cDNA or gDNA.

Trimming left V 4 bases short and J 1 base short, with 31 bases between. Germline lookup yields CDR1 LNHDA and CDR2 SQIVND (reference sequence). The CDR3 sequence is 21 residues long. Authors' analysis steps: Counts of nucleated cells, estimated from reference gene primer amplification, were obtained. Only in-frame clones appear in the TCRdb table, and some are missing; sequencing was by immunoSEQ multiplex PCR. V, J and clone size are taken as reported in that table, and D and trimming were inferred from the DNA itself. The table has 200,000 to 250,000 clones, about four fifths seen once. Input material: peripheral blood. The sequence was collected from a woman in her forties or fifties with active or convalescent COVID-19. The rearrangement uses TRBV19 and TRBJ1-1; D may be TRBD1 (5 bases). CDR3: CASSTNSLEQGSRVRNTEAFF. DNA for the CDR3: TGTGCCAGTAGTACAAACTCCTTGGAGCAGGGAAGTAGGGTCAGGAACACTGAAGCTTTCTTT.